These 4 T cell receptor beta chains were sequenced from one sample in a study of cytomegalovirus exposure and HLA in healthy donors (dated by TCRdb to about 2017). Library prep was done by the immunoSEQ multiplex PCR assay. A mixture of 60 forward primers for TCR Vbeta segments and 13 reverse primers for TCR Jbeta segments was used in the multiplex PCR. Held by TCRdb, this immuneACCESS table contains in-frame sequences only and omits some clones. Under half of the omission traces to an unresolved V gene where checked; the cause of the rest is unknown. This sample holds over 100,000 clones; about 60% were observed only once. The top ten constitute more than 8% of the sample. The sequenced sample consisted of PBMCs. These TCRs come from a man in his forties or fifties in good health and CMV-seropositive.

This chain uses TRBV6-5 with TRBJ2-7; no clear D. V was pared by 0 bases and J by 2 bases, with 8 bases between. CDR3 length: 14 amino acids. In germline, CDR1 is MNHEY, CDR2 SVGAGI. The CDR3 reads CASSYSFGTYEQYF. CDR3 nucleotides: TGTGCCAGCAGTTACTCGTTCGGTACCTACGAGCAGTACTTC.

This clone was picked up one time. The genes are TRBV9 and TRBJ2-1; D not resolved. The germline gives CDR1 SGDLS, CDR2 YYNGEE. Trimming took off 3 bases at V and 5 bases at J, with 12 bases between the two ends. CDR3 length equals 14 residues. The CDR3 here is CASSALLPDNEQFF. CDR3 bases: TGTGCCAGCAGCGCCCTACTACCAGACAATGAGCAGTTCTTC.

The rearrangement uses TRBV27 and TRBJ1-4; D uncertain. The germline CDR1 and CDR2 sequences are MNHEY and SMNVEV (reference sequence). The V gene lost 5 bases and the J gene lost 7 bases, with 17 bases spanning the gap. The CDR3 loop spans 15 amino acids. The CDR3 region is CASSPTGWRFEKLFF. DNA for the CDR3: TGTGCCAGCAGTCCAACCGGCTGGAGATTTGAAAAACTGTTTTTT.

CDR3 protein: CASNQGTYGYTF. Written as DNA, the CDR3 is TGTGCCAGTAACCAGGGAACCTATGGCTACACCTTC. This chain joins TRBV19 and TRBJ1-2; D possibly corresponds to TRBD1 (5 bases). CDR3 size: 12 residues. With 7 bases removed from V and 4 bases from J, the gap between germline ends came to 10 bases. From germline, CDR1 is LNHDA and CDR2 SQIVND (reference sequence).